The 31 T cell receptor beta chains below were found in one sample sequenced in a study of T-cell reconstitution after alpha-beta-depleted transplantation in children. It was with unique molecular identifiers that the TCRbeta library was prepared. TCRdb analysed the PCR reads with MiXCR anew, one entry per CDR3 protein. The sample has 130,000 to 150,000 distinct CDR3 sequences, 8% to 10% seen once; the top ten hold 15% to 20%. Sequencing was performed on PBMCs, mostly from graft donor cells, taken 180 days after TCRalphabeta/CD19-depleted stem cell transplant. These receptors were obtained from a female patient aged 2-10 years who had a stem cell transplant for congenital amegakaryocytic thrombocytopenia, so the T cells may come from the graft donor.

This clonotype has a count of ten or more. The chain links TRBV15 to TRBJ2-1, with D maybe TRBD1 (7 bases). Trimming pared 1 base from V and 4 bases from J, leaving 11 bases between. This CDR3 is built from 15 residues. Germline values: CDR1 LNHNV, CDR2 YYDKDF (reference sequence). In DNA, the CDR3 is TGTGCCACCAGCAGAGGGAGGGGGCCGTACAATGAGCAGTTCTTC. It specifies CATSRGRGPYNEQFF.

This clonotype was observed at least ten times. V gene TRBV5-1 combines with J gene TRBJ2-2; D not resolved. CDR1 SGHRS and CDR2 YFSETQ come from the germline V gene. The CDR3 extends over 17 amino acids. Trimming shortened V by 4 bases and J by 4 bases, and 20 bases separated the two germline ends. CDR3 coding DNA: TGCGCCAGCAGCCCGCCCGGACCGCGAGTGAGCACCGGGGAGCTGTTTTTT. Translation gives CASSPPGPRVSTGELFF.

This clonotype showed up just a few times. This sequence joins TRBV11-3 and TRBJ2-2, with D maybe TRBD2 (7 bases). The CDR3 has 16 residues. Germline V gene data show CDR1 as SGHNT and CDR2 as YENEEA. Trimming removed 2 bases at V and 3 bases at J, with 13 bases between. The CDR3 DNA reads TGTGCCAGCAGCTTACGGGGGGCTTCTGACACCGGGGAGCTGTTTTTT. It encodes CASSLRGASDTGELFF.

This clonotype was seen repeatedly, ten times or more. This chain uses TRBV4-1 with TRBJ2-3, with 12 bases fitting TRBD2. The germline CDR1 and CDR2 sequences are MGHRA and YSYEKL. V shed 0 bases, J shed 3 bases, and the junction held 7 bases outside the gene matches. CDR3 size: 18 residues. The chain's CDR3 is CASSQERETSGGTDTQYF. CDR3 coding DNA: TGCGCCAGCAGCCAAGAGAGAGAGACTAGCGGGGGAACAGATACGCAGTATTTT.

The chain recombines TRBV20-1 with TRBJ2-7; D not certain. V lost 2 bases and J lost 6, with 17 bases in between. The length of the CDR3 is 14 residues. Per germline, CDR1 DFQATT and CDR2 SNEGSKA (reference sequence). CDR3 amino acids: CSARKLGLRAEQYF. The CDR3 DNA follows: TGCAGTGCTAGAAAGCTGGGTTTGCGCGCCGAGCAGTACTTC.

This clonotype was recorded many times. This chain uses TRBV4-3 with TRBJ2-1; D is ambiguous. V lost 3 bases, J lost 2 bases, and 14 bases lay in between. CDR1 and CDR2 (germline): LGHNA, YSLEER. CDR3 length: 16 amino acids. The CDR3 loop reads CASSHLGASAYNEQFF. CDR3 in DNA: TGCGCCAGCAGCCACCTTGGAGCGAGTGCCTACAATGAGCAGTTCTTC.

In its sample, this clonotype was seen many times. The genes are TRBV28 and TRBJ1-1; D unresolved. The CDR3 totals 15 residues. The V gene lost 1 base and the J gene lost 2 bases, with 11 bases spanning the gap. Germline V CDR1 and CDR2: MDHEN, SYDVKM. The DNA of the CDR3 is TGTGCCAGCAGTTTATTTGGTGATTCTAACACTGAAGCTTTCTTT. This codes for CASSLFGDSNTEAFF.

This clonotype was seen more than once but under ten times. This chain joins TRBV10-3 and TRBJ1-2, with a weak D call TRBD1 (5 bases). The CDR3 spans 14 residues. Germline CDR1 is ENHRY and CDR2 is SYGVKD. V was trimmed by 2 bases and J by 5 bases, leaving 12 bases between them. The CDR3 bases are TGTGCCATCAGTGAGGGCAGGGTCGGGTATGGCTACACCTTC. Protein sequence: CAISEGRVGYGYTF.

This clonotype was counted ten times or more. The chain has TRBV20-1 and TRBJ2-1, with 11 positions matching TRBD2. J gave up 8 bases and V 1 base, and 7 bases lay outside the gene matches. The CDR3 is 15 amino acids. The V gene's germline CDR1 is DFQATT and CDR2 SNEGSKA (reference sequence). Written as DNA, the CDR3 is TGCAGTGCTAGAGGGCTAGCGGGAGGTTTAGATGAGCAGTTCTTC. Translation: CSARGLAGGLDEQFF.

In its sample, this clonotype was seen many times. The V call is TRBV6-2 or TRBV6-3, the J call TRBJ2-7; a possible D gene is TRBD1 (5 bases). Germline V gene data show CDR1 as MNHEY and CDR2 as SVGEGT. Trimming pared 0 bases from V and 3 bases from J, leaving 12 bases between. This CDR3 contains 15 residues. The CDR3 DNA reads as TGTGCCAGCAGTTACTCGGTGACAGAACTCTACGAGCAGTACTTC. It yields the protein CASSYSVTELYEQYF.

This clonotype occurred many times. This chain links TRBV6-1 with TRBJ2-6; D not resolved. Germline assignment: CDR1 MNHNS and CDR2 SASEGT. The CDR3 has 13 residues. Deletions cut 8 bases from V and 1 base from J, with 6 bases between. The CDR3 DNA follows: TGTGCCAGCGTGATGTCTGGGGCCAACGTCCTGACTTTC. Translation: CASVMSGANVLTF.

There are many counts of this clonotype. The genes are TRBV27 and TRBJ2-3; 15 nucleotides line up with TRBD2. Germline loops: CDR1 MNHEY, CDR2 SMNVEV (reference sequence). After removal of 2 bases from V and 8 bases from J, the junction contained 5 bases not matched to a gene. The CDR3 consists of 16 residues. DNA for the CDR3: TGTGCCAGCAGTTTAAGGACTAGCGGGAGGGCCGGTACGCAGTATTTT. It yields the protein CASSLRTSGRAGTQYF.

As to this clonotype: A much larger clonotype is one base distant, so this may be a read error. CDR3: CASSPRNQPQNF. Here the CDR3 DNA reads TGTGCCAGCAGCCCCCGGAATCAGCCCCAGAATTTT. The genes are TRBV7-8 and TRBJ1-5, with D uncertain. Germline assignment: CDR1 SGHVS and CDR2 FQNEAQ. This CDR3 is built from 12 residues.

The sample holds a few counts of this clonotype. One end of the junction is discordant with germline, which a read error may explain. This chain links TRBV3-1 with TRBJ1-1, with TRBD1 as a possible D gene (5 bases). The CDR3 length is 18 residues. CDR1 LGHDT and CDR2 YNNKEL come from the germline V gene (reference sequence). CDR3 in amino acids: CASGQVFGRGSMNTEAFF. The CDR3 coding sequence is TGTGCCAGCGGCCAAGTCTTCGGTCGGGGGAGTATGAACACTGAAGCTTTCTTT. Based on the CDR3 plus reference TRBV3-1 and TRBJ1-1, the full variable domain is DTAVSQTPKYLVTQMGNDKSIKCEQNLGHDTMYWYKQDSKKFLKIMFSYNNKELIINETVPNRFSPKSPDKAHLNLHINSLELGDSAVYFCASGQVFGRGSMNTEAFFGQGTRLTVV.

This clonotype was counted many times. The V and J genes are TRBV7-8 and TRBJ2-2; no clear D. The germline V gene encodes CDR1 SGHVS and CDR2 FQNEAQ. Trimming took 5 bases from V and 8 from J, leaving 18 bases between them. The CDR3 is 15 residues long. CDR3 bases: TGTGCCAGCAGCCCCTCGTGGGGTTTCCAGGGGGAGCTGTTTTTT. Translating it yields CASSPSWGFQGELFF.

The chain has TRBV20-1 and TRBJ1-1; the D gene is possibly TRBD1 (6 bases). The CDR3 is 13 residues long. Trimming left V 0 bases short and J 4 bases short, with 9 bases between. Germline V CDR1 and CDR2: DFQATT, SNEGSKA (reference sequence). The CDR3 region is CSARDRGATEAFF. The CDR3 DNA follows: TGCAGTGCTAGAGATCGGGGGGCCACTGAAGCTTTCTTT.

This clonotype was counted only a few times. J is TRBJ2-7 and V is TRBV20-1, with TRBD1 identical over 7 bases. The CDR3 is 13 residues long. The germline gives CDR1 DFQATT, CDR2 SNEGSKA (reference sequence). With 5 bases clipped from V and 2 bases from J, the junction kept 6 bases outside the gene matches. CDR3 amino acids: CSAHTGETYEQYF. CDR3 nucleotide sequence: TGCAGTGCTCACACAGGGGAGACCTACGAGCAGTACTTC.

Note on this clonotype: Possible read error: a much larger clone is one base away. The chain links TRBV12-3 or TRBV12-4 to TRBJ2-1; maybe TRBD2 (6 bases). CDR3 size: 15 residues. The CDR3 here is CASSWGTYSYNDQFF. CDR3 in DNA: TGTGCCAGCAGCTGGGGGACTTACTCCTACAATGACCAGTTCTTC.

Of note for this clonotype: Sequence at one end of the junction differs from germline and may be a read error. In nucleotides, the CDR3 is TGTGCCAGCAGGACGACTCTTCTTGACAGGGAATTCAATCGGCCCCAGCATTTT. This sequence encodes CASRTTLLDREFNRPQHF. The chain employs TRBV6-1 and TRBJ1-5; 7 bases align to TRBD1. The CDR3 is made up of 18 amino acids. Germline V lookup: CDR1 MNHNS, CDR2 SASEGT.

This clonotype occurred many times. J is TRBJ2-1 and V is TRBV3-1, with D tentatively TRBD2 (6 bases). The CDR3 is 14 residues long. V lost 5 bases and J 4 bases, leaving 12 bases between the germline ends. Germline V gene data show CDR1 as LGHDT and CDR2 as YNNKEL (reference sequence). As DNA, the CDR3 is TGTGCCAGCAGCTGGGGACTGCAGTACAATGAGCAGTTCTTC. Translating it yields CASSWGLQYNEQFF.

This clonotype showed up many times. The rearrangement links TRBV5-1 to TRBJ2-6, with D uncertain. V dropped 0 bases and J dropped 0 bases, with 7 bases sitting between them. Looked up from germline, CDR1 is SGHRS and CDR2 is YFSETQ. The CDR3 is 16 amino acids. CDR3 sequence: CASSLVGISGANVLTF. CDR3 sequence (DNA): TGCGCCAGCAGCTTGGTTGGGATCTCTGGGGCCAACGTCCTGACTTTC. The whole variable domain, remainder taken from reference TRBV5-1 and TRBJ2-6, is KAGVTQTPRYLIKTRGQQVTLSCSPISGHRSVSWYQQTPGQGLQFLFEYFSETQRNKGNFPGRFSGRQFSNSRSEMNVSTLELGDSALYLCASSLVGISGANVLTFGAGSRLTVL.

The V gene is TRBV20-1, the J gene TRBJ2-3, with a tentative D call TRBD2 (6 bases). Germline assignment: CDR1 DFQATT and CDR2 SNEGSKA (reference sequence). The V end was cut by 0 bases, the J end by 3 bases, with 13 bases between. The CDR3 totals 15 residues. The CDR3 sequence: CSARDWGEGTDTQYF. The DNA for the CDR3 is TGCAGTGCTAGAGATTGGGGGGAAGGAACAGATACGCAGTATTTT.

Comments on this clonotype: A read error may produce the germline difference seen at one junction end. The chain uses TRBV7-9 and TRBJ2-1, with a weak D call TRBD2 (6 bases). Germline V gives CDR1 SEHNR, CDR2 FQNEAQ (reference sequence). This CDR3 is 17 amino acids long. The CDR3 sequence: CASSLDPWEVDYNDQFF. The CDR3 DNA follows: TGTGCCAGCAGCTTAGATCCCTGGGAGGTCGACTACAATGACCAGTTCTTC.

This clonotype has at least ten counts. This chain links TRBV7-9 with TRBJ2-7, with D possibly matching TRBD1 (6 bases). Germline CDR1 SEHNR, CDR2 FQNEAQ (reference sequence). The ends were cut back, 8 bases at V and 2 bases at J, with 13 bases in the middle. CDR3 length equals 13 residues. The CDR3 DNA is TGTGCCAGCCAGGGACACCCGACCTACGAGCAGTACTTC. This gives the protein CASQGHPTYEQYF.

This clonotype was recorded many times. J is TRBJ2-1 and V is TRBV20-1; possibly TRBD1 for D (5 bases). The CDR3 is made up of 14 amino acids. Germline V lookup: CDR1 DFQATT, CDR2 SNEGSKA (reference sequence). V dropped 2 bases and J dropped 0 bases, with 8 bases sitting between them. DNA of the CDR3: TGCAGTGCTAGAAGGGGTGACTCCTACAATGAGCAGTTCTTC. Translation gives CSARRGDSYNEQFF.

This clonotype was found many times. The rearrangement joins TRBV29-1 to TRBJ2-5; D is unresolved. This CDR3 is 12 amino acids long. V lost 4 bases to trimming and J lost 2 bases, with 8 bases between them. Per the germline V gene, CDR1 is SQVTM and CDR2 is ANQGSEA. Here the CDR3 DNA reads TGCAGCGTTGTTGAGGCGCAAGAGACCCAGTACTTC. It specifies CSVVEAQETQYF.

The sample holds many counts of this clonotype. The chain recombines TRBV20-1 with TRBJ1-6; D call uncertain. The CDR3 length is 14 residues. CDR1 is DFQATT, CDR2 SNEGSKA, per germline (reference sequence). Trimming shortened V by 6 bases and J by 7 bases, and 16 bases separated the two germline ends. The CDR3 sequence: CSALAGNPNSPLHF. For the CDR3, the DNA is TGCAGTGCCCTGGCGGGGAACCCCAATTCACCCCTCCACTTT.

This clonotype showed up just a few times. The chain employs TRBV27 and TRBJ2-2; D not certain. The germline gives CDR1 MNHEY, CDR2 SMNVEV (reference sequence). V was cut by 6 bases and J by 2 bases, with 25 bases left in between. The CDR3 has 19 amino acids. CDR3 sequence (DNA): TGTGCCAGCAGCCGGAAAAAGACGGCCACCTGGTTCAACACCGGGGAGCTGTTTTTT. Translating it yields CASSRKKTATWFNTGELFF.

The sample holds many counts of this clonotype. The chain is built from TRBV4-3 and TRBJ1-2, with D perhaps TRBD1 (6 bases). The V and J ends lost 0 bases and 2 bases respectively, with 13 bases between them. The CDR3 length is 16 residues. Germline assignment: CDR1 LGHNA and CDR2 YSLEER. The CDR3 reads CASSQDGGRANYGYTF. The CDR3 DNA is TGCGCCAGCAGCCAAGATGGGGGCAGGGCGAACTATGGCTACACCTTC.

This clonotype was observed a few times. The CDR3 here is CASGRELVDTQYF. CDR3 DNA sequence: TGTGCCAGCGGGCGGGAGCTCGTAGATACGCAGTATTTT. The chain combines TRBV28 with TRBJ2-3; 7 bases agree with TRBD2. V trimming: 8 bases; J trimming: 5 bases; junction bases outside the gene matches: 7. The germline V gene has CDR1 MDHEN and CDR2 SYDVKM. The CDR3 contains 13 residues. The full variable domain, completed using reference TRBV28 and TRBJ2-3, is DVKVTQSSRYLVKRTGEKVFLECVQDMDHENMFWYRQDPGLGLRLIYFSYDVKMKEKGDIPEGYSVSREKKERFSLILESASTNQTSMYLCASGRELVDTQYFGPGTRLTVL.

This sequence joins TRBV19 and TRBJ2-7, with TRBD2 matching 9 bases. J was trimmed by 4 bases and V by 3 bases; bases with no gene match: 7. Germline assignment: CDR1 LNHDA and CDR2 SQIVND (reference sequence). The CDR3 extends over 15 amino acids. CDR3 amino acids: CASSIRLAGIYEQYF. Written as DNA, the CDR3 is TGTGCCAGTAGTATTCGTCTAGCGGGAATTTACGAGCAGTACTTC.